This T cell receptor beta chain was documented in a study of liver allograft versus peripheral blood T cells. Study-wide background: Graft-liver T cell receptor repertoires were compared against recipient peripheral blood repertoires. Study observations and caveats: Inside liver allografts, T cell receptor repertoires reportedly diverged from the repertoires found in peripheral blood.

In its sample, this clonotype ranks as medium-sized (0.01 to 0.1%). Its antigen is as yet unknown. TCRdb reprocessed the reads via MiXCR and lists one record per CDR3 protein. The sample consists of fewer than 3,500 distinct CDR3 sequences, 13% to 15% of them appearing once. Germline CDR1 is SQVTM and CDR2 is ANQGSEA. V lost 5 bases, J lost 0 bases, and 13 bases lay in between. The CDR3 runs 15 residues. The origin of this receptor is a human patient who had a liver transplant. Part of the T cells may come from the graft donor. The V and J genes are TRBV29-1 and TRBJ1-4; no firm D call. This chain's CDR3 is CSVSGVAPTNEKLFF. The DNA for the CDR3 is TGCAGCGTTTCCGGGGTTGCACCAACTAATGAAAAACTGTTTTTT.